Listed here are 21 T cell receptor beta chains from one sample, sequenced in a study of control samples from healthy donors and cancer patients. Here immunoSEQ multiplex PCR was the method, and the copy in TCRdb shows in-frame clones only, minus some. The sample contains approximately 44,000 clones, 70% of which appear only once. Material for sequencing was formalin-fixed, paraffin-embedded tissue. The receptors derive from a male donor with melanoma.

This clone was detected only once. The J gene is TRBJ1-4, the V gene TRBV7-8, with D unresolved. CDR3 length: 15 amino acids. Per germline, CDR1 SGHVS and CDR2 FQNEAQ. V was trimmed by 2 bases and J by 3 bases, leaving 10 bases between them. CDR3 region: CASSLLDGANEKLFF. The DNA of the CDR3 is TGTGCCAGCAGCTTACTCGACGGAGCTAATGAAAAACTGTTTTTT.

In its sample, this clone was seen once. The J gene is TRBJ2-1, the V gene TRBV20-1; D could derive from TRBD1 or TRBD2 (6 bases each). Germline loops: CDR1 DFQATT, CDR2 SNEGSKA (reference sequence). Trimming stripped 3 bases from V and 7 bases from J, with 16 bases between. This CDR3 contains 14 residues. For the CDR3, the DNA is TGCAGTGCTAGTCCGGGGGCCGGGGGAAATGAGCAGTTCTTC. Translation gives CSASPGAGGNEQFF.

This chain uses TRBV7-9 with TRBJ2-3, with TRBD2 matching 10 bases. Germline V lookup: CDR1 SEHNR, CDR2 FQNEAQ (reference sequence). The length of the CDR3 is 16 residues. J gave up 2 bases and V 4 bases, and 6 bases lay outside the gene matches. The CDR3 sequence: CASSYQTSGFTDTQYF. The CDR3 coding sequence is TGTGCCAGCAGCTATCAGACTAGCGGGTTCACAGATACGCAGTATTTT.

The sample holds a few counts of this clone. The CDR3 DNA reads as TGTGCCAGCAGTTGGGACACCTACGAGCAGTACTTC. Its protein is CASSWDTYEQYF. The chain combines TRBV28 with TRBJ2-7, with D perhaps TRBD1 (6 bases). Germline loops: CDR1 MDHEN, CDR2 SYDVKM. V was cut by 4 bases and J by 2 bases, with 6 bases left in between. The CDR3 contains 12 residues.

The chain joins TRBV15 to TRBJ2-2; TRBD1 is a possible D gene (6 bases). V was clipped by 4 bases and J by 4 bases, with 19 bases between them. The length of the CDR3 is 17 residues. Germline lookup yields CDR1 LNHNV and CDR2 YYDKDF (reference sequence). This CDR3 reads CATSIFSGTRGTGELFF. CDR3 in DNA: TGTGCCACCAGCATTTTCTCCGGGACAAGGGGCACCGGGGAGCTGTTTTTT.

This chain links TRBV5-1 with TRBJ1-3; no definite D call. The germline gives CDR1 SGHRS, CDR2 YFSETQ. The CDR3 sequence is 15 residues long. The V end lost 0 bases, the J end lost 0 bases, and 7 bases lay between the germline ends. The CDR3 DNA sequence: TGCGCCAGCAGCTTGGTTCCAGGCTCTGGAAACACCATATATTTT. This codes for CASSLVPGSGNTIYF.

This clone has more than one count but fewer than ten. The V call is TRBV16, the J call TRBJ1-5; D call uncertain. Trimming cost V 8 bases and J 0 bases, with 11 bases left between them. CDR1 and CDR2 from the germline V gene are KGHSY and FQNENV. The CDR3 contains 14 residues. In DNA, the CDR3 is TGTGCCAGCTCTAGCACCAATAGCAATCAGCCCCAGCATTTT. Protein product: CASSSTNSNQPQHF.

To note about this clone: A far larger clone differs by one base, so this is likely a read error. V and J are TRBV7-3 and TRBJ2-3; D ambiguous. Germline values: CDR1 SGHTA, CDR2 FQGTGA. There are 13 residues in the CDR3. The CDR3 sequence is CASSSYSTDMQYF. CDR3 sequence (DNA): TGTGCCAGCAGCTCCTATAGCACAGATATGCAGTATTTT. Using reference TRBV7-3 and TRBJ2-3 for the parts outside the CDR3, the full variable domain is GAGVSQTPSNKVTEKGKYVELRCDPISGHTALYWYRQSLGQGPEFLIYFQGTGAADDSGLPNDRFFAVRPEGSVSTLKIQRTERGDSAVYLCASSSYSTDMQYFGPGTRLTVL.

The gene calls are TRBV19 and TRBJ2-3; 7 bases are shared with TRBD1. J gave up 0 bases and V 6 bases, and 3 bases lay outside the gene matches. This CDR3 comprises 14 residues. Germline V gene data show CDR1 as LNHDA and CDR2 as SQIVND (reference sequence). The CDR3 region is CASRPGGSTDTQYF. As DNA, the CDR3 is TGTGCCAGTAGGCCAGGGGGAAGCACAGATACGCAGTATTTT.

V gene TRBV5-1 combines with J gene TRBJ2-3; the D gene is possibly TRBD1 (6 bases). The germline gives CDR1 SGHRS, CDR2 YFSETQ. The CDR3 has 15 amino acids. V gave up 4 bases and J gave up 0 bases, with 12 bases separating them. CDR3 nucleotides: TGCGCCAGCAGCCCCATGACAGGAAGCACAGATACGCAGTATTTT. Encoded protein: CASSPMTGSTDTQYF.

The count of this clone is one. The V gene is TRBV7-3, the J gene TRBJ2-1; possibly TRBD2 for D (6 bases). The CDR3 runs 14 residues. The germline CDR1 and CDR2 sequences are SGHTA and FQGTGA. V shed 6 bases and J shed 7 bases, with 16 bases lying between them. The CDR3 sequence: CASSPGAGWNEQFF. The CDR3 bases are TGTGCCAGCAGTCCAGGCGCGGGATGGAATGAGCAGTTCTTC.

CDR3 amino acids: CASSPWGGRLTDTQYF. For the CDR3, the DNA is TGTGCCAGCAGCCCCTGGGGGGGCCGACTCACAGATACGCAGTATTTT. The chain carries TRBV7-2 and TRBJ2-3, with D maybe TRBD2 (7 bases). Deletions cut 5 bases from V and 2 bases from J, with 17 bases between. The CDR3 is made up of 16 amino acids. CDR1 and CDR2 from the germline V gene are SGHTA and FQGNSA.

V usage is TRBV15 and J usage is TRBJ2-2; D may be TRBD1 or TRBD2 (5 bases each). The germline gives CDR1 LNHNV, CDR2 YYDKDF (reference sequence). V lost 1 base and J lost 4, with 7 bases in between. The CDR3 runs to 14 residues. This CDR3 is CATSRGGSTGELFF. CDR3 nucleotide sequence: TGTGCCACCAGCAGAGGGGGGTCCACCGGGGAGCTGTTTTTT. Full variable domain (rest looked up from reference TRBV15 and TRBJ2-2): DAMVIQNPRYQVTQFGKPVTLSCSQTLNHNVMYWYQQKSSQAPKLLFHYYDKDFNNEADTPDNFQSRRPNTSFCFLDIRSPGLGDTAMYLCATSRGGSTGELFFGEGSRLTVL.

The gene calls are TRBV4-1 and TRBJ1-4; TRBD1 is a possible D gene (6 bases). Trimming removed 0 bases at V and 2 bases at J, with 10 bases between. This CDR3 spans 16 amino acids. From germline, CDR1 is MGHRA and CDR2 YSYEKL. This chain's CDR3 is CASSQEGDTTNEKLFF. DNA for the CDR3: TGCGCCAGCAGCCAAGAAGGGGACACCACTAATGAAAAACTGTTTTTT.

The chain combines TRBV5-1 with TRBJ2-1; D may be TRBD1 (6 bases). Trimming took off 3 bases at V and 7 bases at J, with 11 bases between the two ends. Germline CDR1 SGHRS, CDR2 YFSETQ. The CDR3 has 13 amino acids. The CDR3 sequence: CASSWGQLNEQFF. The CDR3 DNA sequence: TGCGCCAGCAGCTGGGGACAACTTAATGAGCAGTTCTTC.

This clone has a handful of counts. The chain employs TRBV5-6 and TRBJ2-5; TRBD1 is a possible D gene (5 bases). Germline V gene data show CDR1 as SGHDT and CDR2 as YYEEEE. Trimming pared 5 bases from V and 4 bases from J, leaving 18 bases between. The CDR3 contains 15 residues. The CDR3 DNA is TGTGCCAGCAGTTTATTTTCAGGGATAGGAGAGACCCAGTACTTC. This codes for CASSLFSGIGETQYF.

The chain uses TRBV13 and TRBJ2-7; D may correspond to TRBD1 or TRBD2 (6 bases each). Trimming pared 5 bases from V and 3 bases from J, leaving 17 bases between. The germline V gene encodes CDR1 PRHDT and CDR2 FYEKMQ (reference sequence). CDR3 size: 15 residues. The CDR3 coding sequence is TGTGCCAGCAGCGCGGGACAACCGATCTACTACGAGCAGTACTTC. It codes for CASSAGQPIYYEQYF.

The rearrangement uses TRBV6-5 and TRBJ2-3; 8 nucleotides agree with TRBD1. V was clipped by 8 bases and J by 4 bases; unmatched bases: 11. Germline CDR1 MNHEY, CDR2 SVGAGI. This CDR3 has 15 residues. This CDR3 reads CASAQTQGAPDTQYF. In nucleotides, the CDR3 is TGTGCCAGCGCCCAAACCCAGGGGGCTCCAGATACGCAGTATTTT.

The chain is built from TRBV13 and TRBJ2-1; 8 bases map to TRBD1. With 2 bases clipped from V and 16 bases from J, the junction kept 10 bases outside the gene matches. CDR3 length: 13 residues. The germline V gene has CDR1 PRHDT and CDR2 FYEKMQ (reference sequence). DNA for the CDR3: TGTGCCAGCAGCTTAACGGCCCCAGGGGGCAAATTCTTC. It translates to CASSLTAPGGKFF.

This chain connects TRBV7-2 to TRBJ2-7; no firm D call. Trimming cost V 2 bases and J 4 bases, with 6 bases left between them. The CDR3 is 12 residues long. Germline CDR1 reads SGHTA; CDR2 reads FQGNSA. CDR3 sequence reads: CASSLLGYEQYF. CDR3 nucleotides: TGTGCCAGCAGCTTATTGGGGTACGAGCAGTACTTC.

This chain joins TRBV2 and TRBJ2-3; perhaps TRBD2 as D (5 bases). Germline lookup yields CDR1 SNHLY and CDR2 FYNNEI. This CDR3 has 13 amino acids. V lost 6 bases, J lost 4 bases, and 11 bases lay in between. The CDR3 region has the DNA TGTGCCAGCAGAGATAGCGTACCAGATACGCAGTATTTT. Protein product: CASRDSVPDTQYF.